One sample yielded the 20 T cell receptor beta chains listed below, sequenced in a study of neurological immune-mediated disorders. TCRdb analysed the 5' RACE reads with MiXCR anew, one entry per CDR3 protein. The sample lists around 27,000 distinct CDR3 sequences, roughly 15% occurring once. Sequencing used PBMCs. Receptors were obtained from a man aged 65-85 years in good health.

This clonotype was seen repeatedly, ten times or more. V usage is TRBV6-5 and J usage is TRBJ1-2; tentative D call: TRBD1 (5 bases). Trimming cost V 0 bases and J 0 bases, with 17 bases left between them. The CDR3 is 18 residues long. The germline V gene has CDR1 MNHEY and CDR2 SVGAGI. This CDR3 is CASSYSWNADSANYGYTF. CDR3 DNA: TGTGCCAGCAGTTACTCATGGAATGCCGACAGTGCTAACTATGGCTACACCTTC.

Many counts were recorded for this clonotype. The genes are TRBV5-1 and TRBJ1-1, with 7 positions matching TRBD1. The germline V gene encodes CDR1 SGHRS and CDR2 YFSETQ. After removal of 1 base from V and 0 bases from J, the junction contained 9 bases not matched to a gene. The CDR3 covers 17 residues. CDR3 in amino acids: CASSLLPPTGLNTEAFF. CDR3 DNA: TGCGCCAGCAGCTTGCTCCCTCCGACAGGGCTGAACACTGAAGCTTTCTTT.

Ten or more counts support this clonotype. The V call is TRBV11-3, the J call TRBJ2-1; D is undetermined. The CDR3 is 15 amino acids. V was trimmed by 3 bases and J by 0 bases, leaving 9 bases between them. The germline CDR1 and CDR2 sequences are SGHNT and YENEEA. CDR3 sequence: CASSFTAGSYNEQFF. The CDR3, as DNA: TGTGCCAGCAGCTTTACGGCTGGCTCCTACAATGAGCAGTTCTTC.

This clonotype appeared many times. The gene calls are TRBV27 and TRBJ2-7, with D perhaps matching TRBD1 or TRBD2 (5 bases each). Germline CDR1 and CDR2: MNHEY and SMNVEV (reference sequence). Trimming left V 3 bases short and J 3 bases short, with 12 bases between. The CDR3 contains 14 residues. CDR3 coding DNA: TGTGCCAGCAGTTTCCTAAGGGGAGACTACGAGCAGTACTTC. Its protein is CASSFLRGDYEQYF.

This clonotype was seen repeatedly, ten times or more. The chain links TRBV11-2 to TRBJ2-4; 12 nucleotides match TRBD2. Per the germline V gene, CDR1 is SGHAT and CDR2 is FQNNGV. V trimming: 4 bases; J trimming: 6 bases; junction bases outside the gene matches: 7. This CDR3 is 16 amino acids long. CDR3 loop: CASSSWTSGVSNIQYF. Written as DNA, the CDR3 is TGTGCCAGCAGCTCGTGGACTAGCGGGGTGTCAAACATTCAGTACTTC.

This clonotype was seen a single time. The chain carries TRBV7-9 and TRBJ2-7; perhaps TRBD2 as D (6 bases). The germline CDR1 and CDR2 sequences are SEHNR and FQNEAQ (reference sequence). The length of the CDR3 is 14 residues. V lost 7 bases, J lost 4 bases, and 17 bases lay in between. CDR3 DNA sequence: TGTGCCAGCACCCCATCGGGGGTTCAGTACGAGCAGTACTTC. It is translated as CASTPSGVQYEQYF. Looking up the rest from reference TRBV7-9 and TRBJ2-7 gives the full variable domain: DTGVSQNPRHKITKRGQNVTFRCDPISEHNRLYWYRQTLGQGPEFLTYFQNEAQLEKSRLLSDRFSAERPKGSFSTLEIQRTEQGDSAMYLCASTPSGVQYEQYFGPGTRLTVT.

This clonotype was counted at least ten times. The CDR3 DNA sequence: TGCAGCGTTGGGGGGGTGACACCGGCCTACAATGAGCAGTTCTTC. As protein: CSVGGVTPAYNEQFF. The chain joins TRBV29-1 to TRBJ2-1, with a tentative D call TRBD2 (6 bases). V was shortened by 4 bases and J by 2 bases, with 15 bases between the two germline ends. CDR1 SQVTM and CDR2 ANQGSEA come from the germline V gene. This CDR3 contains 15 residues.

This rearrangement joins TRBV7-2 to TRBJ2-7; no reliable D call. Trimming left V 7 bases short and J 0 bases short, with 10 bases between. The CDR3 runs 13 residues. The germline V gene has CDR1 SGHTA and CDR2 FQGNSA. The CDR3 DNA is TGTGCCAGCAACCTGATGCCCTCCTACGAGCAGTACTTC. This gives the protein CASNLMPSYEQYF.

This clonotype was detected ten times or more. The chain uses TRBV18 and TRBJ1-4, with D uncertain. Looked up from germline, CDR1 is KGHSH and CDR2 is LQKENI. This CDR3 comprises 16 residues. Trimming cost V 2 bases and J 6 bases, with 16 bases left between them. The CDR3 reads CASSPWTGGGDEKLFF. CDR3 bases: TGTGCCAGCTCACCATGGACGGGCGGAGGCGATGAAAAACTGTTTTTT.

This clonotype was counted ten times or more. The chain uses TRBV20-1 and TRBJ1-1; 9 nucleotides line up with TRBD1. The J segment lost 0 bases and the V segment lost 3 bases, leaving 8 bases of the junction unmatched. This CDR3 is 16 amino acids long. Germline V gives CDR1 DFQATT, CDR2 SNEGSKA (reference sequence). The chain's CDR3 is CSARNRDRAMNTEAFF. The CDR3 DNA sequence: TGCAGTGCTAGGAACCGGGACAGGGCCATGAACACTGAAGCTTTCTTT.

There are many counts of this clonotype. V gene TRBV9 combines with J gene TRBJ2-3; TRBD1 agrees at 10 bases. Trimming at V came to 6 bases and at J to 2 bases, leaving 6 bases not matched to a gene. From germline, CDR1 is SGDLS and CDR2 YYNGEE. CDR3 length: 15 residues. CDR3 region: CASTRQGAFTDTQYF. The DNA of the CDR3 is TGTGCCAGCACTCGACAGGGGGCATTCACAGATACGCAGTATTTT.

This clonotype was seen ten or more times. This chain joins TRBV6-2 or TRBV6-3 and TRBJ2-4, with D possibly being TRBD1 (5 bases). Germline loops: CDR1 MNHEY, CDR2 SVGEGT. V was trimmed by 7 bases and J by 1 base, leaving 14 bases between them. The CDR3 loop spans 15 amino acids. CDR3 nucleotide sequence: TGTGCCAGCACTTCCAGGGCATCGGCCAAAAACATTCAGTACTTC. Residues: CASTSRASAKNIQYF.

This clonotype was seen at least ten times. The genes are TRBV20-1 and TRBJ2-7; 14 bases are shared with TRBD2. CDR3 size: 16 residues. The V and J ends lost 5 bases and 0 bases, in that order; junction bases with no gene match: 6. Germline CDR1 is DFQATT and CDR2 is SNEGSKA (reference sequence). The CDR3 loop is CSAGTSGGGSSYEQYF. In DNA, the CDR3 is TGCAGTGCTGGGACTAGCGGGGGCGGTAGCTCCTACGAGCAGTACTTC.

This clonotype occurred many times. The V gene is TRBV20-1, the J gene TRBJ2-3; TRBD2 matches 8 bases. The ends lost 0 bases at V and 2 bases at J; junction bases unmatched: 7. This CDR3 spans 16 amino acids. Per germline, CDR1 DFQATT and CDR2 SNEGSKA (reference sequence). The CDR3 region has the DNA TGCAGTGCTAGAGATTTCGAGCGGGGGTACACAGATACGCAGTATTTT. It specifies CSARDFERGYTDTQYF.

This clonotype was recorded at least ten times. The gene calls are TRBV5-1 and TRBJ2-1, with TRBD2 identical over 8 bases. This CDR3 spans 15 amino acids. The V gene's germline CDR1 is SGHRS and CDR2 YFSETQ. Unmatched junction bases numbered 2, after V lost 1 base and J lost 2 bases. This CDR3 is CASSLSGGAYNEQFF. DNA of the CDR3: TGCGCCAGCAGCTTGTCCGGGGGGGCCTACAATGAGCAGTTCTTC.

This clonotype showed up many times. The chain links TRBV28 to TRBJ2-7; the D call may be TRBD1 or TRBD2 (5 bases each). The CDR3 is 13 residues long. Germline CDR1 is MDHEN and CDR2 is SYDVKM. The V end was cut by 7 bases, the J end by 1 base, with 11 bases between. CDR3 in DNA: TGTGCCAGCACCTGGGGGATATCCTACGAGCAGTACTTC. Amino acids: CASTWGISYEQYF.

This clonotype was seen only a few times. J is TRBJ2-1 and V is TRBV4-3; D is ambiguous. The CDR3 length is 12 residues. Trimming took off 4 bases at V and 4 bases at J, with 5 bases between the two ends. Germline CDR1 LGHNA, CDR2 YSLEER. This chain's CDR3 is CASSRRYNEQFF. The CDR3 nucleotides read TGCGCCAGCAGCCGAAGATACAATGAGCAGTTCTTC.

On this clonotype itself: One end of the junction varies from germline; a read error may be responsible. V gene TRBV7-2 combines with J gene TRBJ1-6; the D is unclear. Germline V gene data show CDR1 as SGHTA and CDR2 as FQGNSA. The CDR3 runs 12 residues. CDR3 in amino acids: CASSSYNSPLHF. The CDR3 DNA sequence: TGTGCCAGCAGCTCCTATAATTCACCCCTACACTTT.

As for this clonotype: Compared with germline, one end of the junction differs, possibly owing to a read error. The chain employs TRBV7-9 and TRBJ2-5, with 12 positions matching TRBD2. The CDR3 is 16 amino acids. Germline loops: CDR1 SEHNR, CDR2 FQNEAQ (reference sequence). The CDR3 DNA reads TGTGTCAGCAGCAAACCTGGACTAGCGGGGAGGGAGACCCAGTACTTC. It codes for CVSSKPGLAGRETQYF. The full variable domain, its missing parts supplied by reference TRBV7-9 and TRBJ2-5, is DTGVSQNPRHKITKRGQNVTFRCDPISEHNRLYWYRQTLGQGPEFLTYFQNEAQLEKSRLLSDRFSAERPKGSFSTLEIQRTEQGDSAMYLCVSSKPGLAGRETQYFGPGTRLLVL.

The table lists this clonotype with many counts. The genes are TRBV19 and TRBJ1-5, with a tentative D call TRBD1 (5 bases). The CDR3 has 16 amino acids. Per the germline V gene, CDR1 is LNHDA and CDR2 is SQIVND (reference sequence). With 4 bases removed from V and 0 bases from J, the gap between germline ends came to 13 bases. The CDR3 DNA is TGTGCCAGTAGTAGGGGCGGACAATATAGCAATCAGCCCCAGCATTTT. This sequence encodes CASSRGGQYSNQPQHF. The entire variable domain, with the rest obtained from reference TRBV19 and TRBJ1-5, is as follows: DGGITQSPKYLFRKEGQNVTLSCEQNLNHDAMYWYRQDPGQGLRLIYYSQIVNDFQKGDIAEGYSVSREKKESFPLTVTSAQKNPTAFYLCASSRGGQYSNQPQHFGDGTRLSIL.